A single sample gave rise to the 10 T cell receptor beta chains below, sequenced in a study of blood T cell repertoires in COVID-19. Using immunoSEQ multiplex PCR, the repertoire was profiled, and TCRdb retains in-frame clones only, with some absent. The sample holds more than 95,000 clones, approximately 87% seen once. Source material: peripheral blood. The receptors shown here come from a man between 50 and 59 years old with acute or convalescent COVID-19.

DNA of the CDR3: TGTGCCAGCAGTGATAAATGGCGAACAGGGGAGACCCAGTACTTC. This sequence encodes CASSDKWRTGETQYF. The V and J genes are TRBV25-1 and TRBJ2-5; tentatively, D is TRBD1 (6 bases). Trimming removed 3 bases from V and 5 bases from J, with 16 bases in between. Germline lookup yields CDR1 MGHDK and CDR2 SYGVNS. This CDR3 comprises 15 residues.

The sample holds a few counts of this clone. CDR3 coding DNA: TGCGCCAGCAGGTACCCGGGACAGGGCATTCGGGGGACTGAAGCTTTCTTT. Translation: CASRYPGQGIRGTEAFF. The V gene is TRBV10-2, the J gene TRBJ1-1; 9 bases align to TRBD1. V dropped 6 bases and J dropped 5; count of bases not matched to a gene: 16. Germline CDR1 WSHSY, CDR2 SAAADI. The CDR3 sequence is 17 residues long.

This clone came up once. This chain joins TRBV2 and TRBJ2-7; D is perhaps TRBD2 (6 bases). Trimming removed 7 bases at V and 0 bases at J, with 16 bases between. The CDR3 spans 15 residues. Germline-derived CDR1 and CDR2 are SNHLY and FYNNEI. The CDR3 coding sequence is TGTGCCAGCACCTACCGCGGGGCGGGCTCCTACGAGCAGTACTTC. Residues: CASTYRGAGSYEQYF.

The chain uses TRBV5-1 and TRBJ2-1, with 7 bases aligning to TRBD2. V lost 2 bases and J lost 7; bases outside the gene matches: 9. This CDR3 has 15 amino acids. In germline, CDR1 is SGHRS, CDR2 YFSETQ. CDR3 residues: CASSFGLAEGNEQFF. CDR3 sequence (DNA): TGCGCCAGCAGCTTTGGCCTAGCGGAGGGAAATGAGCAGTTCTTC.

The chain carries TRBV5-1 and TRBJ1-3; D uncertain. Germline assignment: CDR1 SGHRS and CDR2 YFSETQ. This CDR3 is 16 amino acids long. V was clipped by 0 bases and J by 2 bases, with 12 bases between them. The CDR3 DNA is TGCGCCAGCAGCTTGGACAGCCCAGACGCTGGAAACACCATATATTTT. It is translated as CASSLDSPDAGNTIYF.

The J gene is TRBJ2-1, the V gene TRBV10-3; 7 positions agree with TRBD2. This CDR3 is 13 amino acids long. Germline loops: CDR1 ENHRY, CDR2 SYGVKD. V gave up 8 bases and J gave up 6 bases; unmatched junction bases: 7. Here the CDR3 reads CAIQPGLSNEQFF. The CDR3 bases are TGTGCCATCCAACCGGGACTATCCAATGAGCAGTTCTTC.

The table lists this clone with a count of one. The chain joins TRBV10-3 to TRBJ2-1; weak D call: TRBD2 (6 bases). The CDR3 is 13 amino acids. Germline CDR1 ENHRY, CDR2 SYGVKD. With 5 bases removed from V and 7 bases from J, the gap between germline ends came to 12 bases. The CDR3 protein is CAISKTSANEQFF. The CDR3 DNA sequence: TGTGCCATCAGTAAGACTAGTGCTAATGAGCAGTTCTTC.

This chain joins TRBV7-2 and TRBJ1-2; D remains ambiguous. The germline V gene encodes CDR1 SGHTA and CDR2 FQGNSA. The CDR3 extends over 15 amino acids. Trimming pared 1 base from V and 8 bases from J, leaving 17 bases between. CDR3 sequence reads: CASSLVLGVARGYTF. For the CDR3, the DNA is TGTGCCAGCAGCTTAGTGCTCGGGGTAGCACGGGGCTACACCTTC.

The chain combines TRBV18 with TRBJ1-4, with TRBD1 as a possible D gene (6 bases). The germline V and J ends were trimmed by 3 bases and 5 bases, with 22 bases remaining between them. CDR3 length: 18 residues. Germline V gene sequence: CDR1 KGHSH, CDR2 LQKENI. The CDR3 loop reads CASSPEQSTGLQNEKLFF. In DNA, the CDR3 is TGTGCCAGCTCACCGGAGCAGTCGACAGGATTACAAAATGAAAAACTGTTTTTT.

This clone was recorded once. V and J are TRBV19 and TRBJ2-2; 8 nucleotides match TRBD1. The trim removed 2 bases at V and 7 bases at J, leaving 6 bases unmatched. The CDR3 length is 15 residues. Germline V gene sequence: CDR1 LNHDA, CDR2 SQIVND (reference sequence). The CDR3, as DNA: TGTGCCAGTAGTATAACACAGGGGGGAGGCGGGGAGCTGTTTTTT. Translation gives CASSITQGGGGELFF.